This T cell receptor beta chain derives from a study of sequential checkpoint blockade in melanoma (dated by TCRdb to about 2019). Study-wide context: In a 1:1 randomization, patients received either first-line nivolumab then ipilimumab (arm A) or ipilimumab then nivolumab (arm B). Maintenance nivolumab came after each of the two trial sequences.

Details on this clone: The specificity of this receptor is unknown. Nothing much larger sits one base from this clone, and base qualities are not available.

The immunoSEQ Assay was used to immunosequence TCRbeta CDR3 regions from genomic DNA. Prior to high-throughput sequencing, genomic DNA was amplified by bias-controlled multiplex PCR. On the authors' methods: To quantify the absolute abundance of each unique TCRbeta CDR3 region, the sequences were collapsed and filtered. Clonality was defined as 1 minus Pielou's evenness and was calculated using productive rearrangements only. A previously published method was used to identify clones whose frequencies were significantly greater in on-treatment samples than in baseline samples. TCRdb holds this immuneACCESS table with in-frame rearrangements only. Some clones are missing; in checked studies, unresolved V genes explain under half, and the rest has no known cause. The DNA gave D and trimming, while V, J and clone size come from that table. The sample table lists around 16,000 clones, 70% to 85% of them with a count of one. The top ten clones comprise over 25% of the sample.

The germline V gene (reference sequence) supplies CDR1 LNHNV and CDR2 YYDKDF. From the cysteine up to the phenylalanine, the CDR3 has a length of 13 residues. Only the CDR3 DNA is retained, 39 bases long and in frame from the first base. V lost 1 base and J lost 2 bases; the stretch between them is 6 bases long. Overall study results and their limits: Validation of the response-prediction model combining TCR metrics and mutation burden is needed in larger, independent patient cohorts.

The treatment or condition label here, explained by the study, means: randomized to nivolumab then ipilimumab (arm A) or the reverse (arm B). None of the trial patients had been given prior DNA-damaging chemotherapy. Live CD3+CD8+ cells negative for CD19 and CD56 were sorted from thawed PBMCs on a FACS Aria II flow cytometer. Samples came from patients with melanoma in CheckMate 064, a randomized, open-label phase II trial of sequential checkpoint blockade. Peripheral blood mononuclear cells were obtained through leukapheresis, purified using Ficoll-Paque, and frozen in human serum containing approximately 10% DMSO. Purity of sorted blood CD3+CD8+ cells was verified at >95% immediately after sorting, followed by DNA extraction.

The V gene is TRBV15 and the J gene is TRBJ2-7; 5 matching bases give a weak D call of TRBD2. Here the sequenced sample was CD8+ T cells sorted from blood (inferred from file names), taken from a patient given nivolumab and ipilimumab in sequence. This clonotype was obtained from a human donor with melanoma. The sequence in DNA is TGTGCCACCAGCAGAGTACTAGCCTACGAGCAGTACTTC. It specifies CATSRVLAYEQYF.